The 8 T cell receptor beta chains below come from one sample, sequenced in a study of cytomegalovirus exposure and HLA in healthy donors. With 60 Vbeta and 13 Jbeta primers, the PCR was carried out. Clones were read by immunoSEQ multiplex PCR, and TCRdb kept only the in-frame ones, dropping some. The table has about 98,000 clones, roughly 85% seen once. Sequencing was performed on PBMCs. The receptors here all came from a man in his forties or fifties in good health and CMV-seronegative.

The chain joins TRBV11-3 to TRBJ2-3; the D is unclear. This CDR3 region has 13 residues. Germline CDR1 and CDR2: SGHNT and YENEEA. V lost 4 bases and J lost 2, with 7 bases in between. The CDR3 loop is CASSSHTTDTQYF. The CDR3 nucleotides are TGTGCCAGCAGCTCACACACCACAGATACGCAGTATTTT.

The chain links TRBV29-1 to TRBJ1-5, with D possibly being TRBD1 (6 bases). V was cut by 0 bases and J by 6 bases, with 15 bases left in between. Germline-derived CDR1 and CDR2 are SQVTM and ANQGSEA. The CDR3 totals 15 residues. The CDR3 DNA sequence: TGCAGCGTTGAAGATGAGGGGGAAGAGGGTCAGCCCCAGCATTTT. Protein sequence: CSVEDEGEEGQPQHF.

The CDR3: CASIDKWGQANTGELFF. The CDR3 DNA sequence: TGTGCCAGCATTGATAAGTGGGGACAGGCTAACACCGGGGAGCTGTTTTTT. The chain recombines TRBV21-1 with TRBJ2-2; the table's TRBD1 call for D was not verified on the DNA. TRBV21-1 is tagged as a pseudogene. This CDR3 region has 17 residues.

The J gene is TRBJ2-7, the V gene TRBV6-1; 10 bases are a match to TRBD2. Germline CDR1 is MNHNS and CDR2 is SASEGT. This CDR3 spans 13 amino acids. Trimming at V came to 8 bases and at J to 3 bases, leaving 4 bases not matched to a gene. The CDR3 coding sequence is TGTGCCAGCCAGACTAGCGGGTACTACGAGCAGTACTTC. This codes for CASQTSGYYEQYF.

The J gene is TRBJ2-3, the V gene TRBV5-1, with TRBD2 matching over 13 bases. V shed 4 bases, J shed 4 bases, and the junction held 9 bases outside the gene matches. Germline V gene sequence: CDR1 SGHRS, CDR2 YFSETQ. The CDR3 has 17 residues. The CDR3 nucleotides are TGCGCCAGCAGCCCCACCACTAGCGGGGGGGCGGCAGATACGCAGTATTTT. It is translated as CASSPTTSGGAADTQYF.

This clone has a single count. This chain connects TRBV14 to TRBJ1-6; 7 nucleotides line up with TRBD1. The CDR3 totals 15 residues. Germline CDR1 is SGHDN and CDR2 is FVKESK. With V trimmed by 4 bases and J by 7 bases, 7 bases remained unmatched. The CDR3 nucleotides read TGTGCCAGCAGCCCAATTGACAGGGCCAATTCACCCCTCCACTTT. Its translation is CASSPIDRANSPLHF.

This chain links TRBV19 with TRBJ2-2; 10 bases map to TRBD1. The CDR3 extends over 17 amino acids. Germline CDR1 LNHDA, CDR2 SQIVND (reference sequence). V gave up 7 bases and J gave up 7 bases; unmatched junction bases: 15. The CDR3 spells CASIPQRTGGFGGELFF. The CDR3 DNA reads TGTGCCAGTATTCCCCAGCGGACAGGGGGATTTGGCGGGGAGCTGTTTTTT. The full variable domain, in which reference TRBV19 and TRBJ2-2 provide the parts outside the CDR3, is DGGITQSPKYLFRKEGQNVTLSCEQNLNHDAMYWYRQDPGQGLRLIYYSQIVNDFQKGDIAEGYSVSREKKESFPLTVTSAQKNPTAFYLCASIPQRTGGFGGELFFGEGSRLTVL.

CDR3 in DNA: TGTGCCAGTAGTAGGGTCCTACAGGGGGCATACACTGAAGCTTTCTTT. Protein sequence: CASSRVLQGAYTEAFF. The V call is TRBV19, the J call TRBJ1-1; 9 bases fit TRBD1. The V and J ends lost 4 bases and 3 bases, in that order; junction bases with no gene match: 9. The CDR3 sequence is 16 residues long. Germline CDR1 is LNHDA and CDR2 is SQIVND (reference sequence). The full variable domain, in which reference TRBV19 and TRBJ1-1 provide the parts outside the CDR3, is DGGITQSPKYLFRKEGQNVTLSCEQNLNHDAMYWYRQDPGQGLRLIYYSQIVNDFQKGDIAEGYSVSREKKESFPLTVTSAQKNPTAFYLCASSRVLQGAYTEAFFGQGTRLTVV.